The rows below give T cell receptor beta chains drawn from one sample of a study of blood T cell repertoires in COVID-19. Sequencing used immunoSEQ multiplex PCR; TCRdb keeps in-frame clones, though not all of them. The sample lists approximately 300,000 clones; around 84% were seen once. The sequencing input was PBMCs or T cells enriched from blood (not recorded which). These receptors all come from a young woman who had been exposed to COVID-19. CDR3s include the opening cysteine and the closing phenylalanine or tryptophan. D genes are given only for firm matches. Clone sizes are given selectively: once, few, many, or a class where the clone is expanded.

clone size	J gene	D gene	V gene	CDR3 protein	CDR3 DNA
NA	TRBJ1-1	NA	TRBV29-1	CSVEKPGEGRNTEAFF	TGCAGCGTAGAAAAGCCGGGGGAGGGGCGGAACACTGAAGCTTTCTTT
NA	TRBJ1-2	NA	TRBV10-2	CASSDQGGRGYTF	TGCGCCAGCAGTGATCAGGGCGGCCGAGGCTACACCTTC
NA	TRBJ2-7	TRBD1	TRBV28	CASSTGTGVLYEQYF	TGTGCCAGCAGTACCGGGACAGGGGTCCTCTACGAGCAGTACTTC
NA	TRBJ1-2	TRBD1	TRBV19	CASTSTPGQLSNYGYTF	TGTGCCAGTACCTCGACCCCGGGACAGCTATCTAACTATGGCTACACCTTC
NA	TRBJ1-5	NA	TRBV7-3	CASSLLAGHPQHF	TGTGCCAGCAGCTTATTGGCGGGTCATCCCCAGCATTTT
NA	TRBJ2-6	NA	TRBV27	CASTGSGANVLTF	TGTGCCAGCACAGGCTCTGGGGCCAACGTCCTGACTTTC
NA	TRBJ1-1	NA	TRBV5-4	CASTFDPQGNTEAFF	TGTGCCAGCACCTTTGACCCACAGGGGAACACTGAAGCTTTCTTT
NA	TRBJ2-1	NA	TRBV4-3	CASSQTRSPYNEQFF	TGCGCCAGCAGCCAAACTAGGAGCCCCTACAATGAGCAGTTCTTC
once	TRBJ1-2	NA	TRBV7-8	CASSLVLYMDRTNYGYTF	TGTGCCAGCAGCTTAGTCTTATATATGGACAGAACTAACTATGGCTACACCTTC
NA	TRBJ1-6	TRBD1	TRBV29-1	CSAQRDRLNSPLHF	TGCAGCGCACAGAGGGACAGACTTAATTCACCCCTCCACTTT
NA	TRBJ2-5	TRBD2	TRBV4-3	CASSLRTSIETQYF	TGCGCCAGCAGCCTTAGGACTAGTATAGAGACCCAGTACTTC
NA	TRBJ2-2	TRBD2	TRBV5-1	CASSSTLSGGANTGELFF	TGCGCCAGCAGCTCCACCCTTAGCGGGGGCGCGAACACCGGGGAGCTGTTTTTT
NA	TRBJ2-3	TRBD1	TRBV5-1	CASSLGRGQDTQYF	TGCGCCAGCAGCTTGGGCAGGGGGCAGGATACGCAGTATTTT
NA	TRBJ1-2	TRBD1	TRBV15	CATSRDRAGGGYTF	TGTGCCACCAGCAGAGATAGGGCAGGGGGCGGCTACACCTTC
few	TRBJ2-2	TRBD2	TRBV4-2	CASSQLLAGGTGELFF	TGTGCCAGCAGCCAACTACTAGCGGGGGGGACCGGGGAGCTGTTTTTT
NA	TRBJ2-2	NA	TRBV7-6	CASSLGQNTGELFF	TGTGCCAGCAGCTTAGGACAGAACACCGGGGAGCTGTTTTTT
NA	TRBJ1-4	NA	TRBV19	CASRDRGDEKLFF	TGTGCCAGTAGGGATAGGGGTGATGAAAAACTGTTTTTT
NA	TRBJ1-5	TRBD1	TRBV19	CASRVAGQGQKPQHF	TGTGCCAGTAGGGTCGCGGGACAGGGGCAGAAGCCCCAGCATTTT
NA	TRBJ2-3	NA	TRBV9	CASSLRGSLNTDTQYF	TGTGCCAGCAGCCTACGGGGTAGCCTAAACACAGATACGCAGTATTTT
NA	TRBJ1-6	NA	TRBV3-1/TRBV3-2	CASSPRPTQDSPLHF	TGTGCCAGCAGCCCGAGACCCACTCAGGATTCACCCCTCCACTTT
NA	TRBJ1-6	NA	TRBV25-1	CASSDNRVGNSPLHF	TGTGCCAGCAGTGACAACAGGGTAGGAAATTCACCCCTCCACTTT
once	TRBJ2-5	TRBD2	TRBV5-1	CASSMGTSGDQETQYF	TGCGCCAGCAGCATGGGGACTAGCGGGGACCAAGAGACCCAGTACTTC
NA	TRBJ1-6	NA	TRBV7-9	CASSLLSLNSPLHF	TGTGCCAGCAGCTTATTGAGCCTTAATTCACCCCTCCACTTT
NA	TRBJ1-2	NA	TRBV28	CATASGGHRVGGYTF	TGTGCCACCGCGAGTGGTGGTCACAGGGTGGGGGGCTACACCTTC
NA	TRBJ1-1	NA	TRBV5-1	CASSLNLLSGVGTEAFF	TGCGCCAGCAGCCTAAACTTGTTGTCGGGGGTCGGCACTGAAGCTTTCTTT
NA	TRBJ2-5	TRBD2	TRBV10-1	CASSTIGLAGQETQYF	TGCGCCAGCAGTACAATCGGGCTAGCGGGACAAGAGACCCAGTACTTC
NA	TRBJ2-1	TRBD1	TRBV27	CASSNPGQYYNEQFF	TGTGCCAGCAGTAATCCGGGACAGTACTACAATGAGCAGTTCTTC
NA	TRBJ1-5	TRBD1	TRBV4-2	CASSHQGDNQPQHF	TGTGCCAGCAGCCACCAGGGGGACAATCAGCCCCAGCATTTT
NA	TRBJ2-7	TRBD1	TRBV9	CASSPQGADSYEQYF	TGTGCCAGCAGCCCTCAGGGGGCTGACTCCTACGAGCAGTACTTC
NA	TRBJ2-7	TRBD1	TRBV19	CASSTGQGSYEQYF	TGTGCCAGTAGTACCGGACAGGGTTCCTACGAGCAGTACTTC
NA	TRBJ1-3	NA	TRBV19	CASSIIYPGNTIYF	TGTGCCAGTAGTATAATCTACCCTGGAAACACCATATATTTT
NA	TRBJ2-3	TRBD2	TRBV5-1	CASSLSSGSSTDTQYF	TGCGCCAGCAGCTTGAGTAGCGGGAGTAGCACAGATACGCAGTATTTT
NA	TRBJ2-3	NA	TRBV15	CATSRALATDTQYF	TGTGCCACCAGCAGGGCCTTAGCGACAGATACGCAGTATTTT
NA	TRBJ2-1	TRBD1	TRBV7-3	CASSPGTGGGEQFF	TGTGCCAGCAGCCCTGGGACAGGGGGCGGTGAGCAGTTCTTC
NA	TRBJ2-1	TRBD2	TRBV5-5	CASSLQAGGSWNEQFF	TGTGCCAGCAGCTTACAAGCGGGAGGCAGTTGGAATGAGCAGTTCTTC
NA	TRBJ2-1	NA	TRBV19	CASTVSTYNEQFF	TGTGCCAGCACCGTAAGCACCTACAATGAGCAGTTCTTC
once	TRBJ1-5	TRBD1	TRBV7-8	CASRRTGTGALYSNQPQHF	TGTGCCAGCAGACGTACCGGGACAGGGGCGCTTTATAGCAATCAGCCCCAGCATTTT
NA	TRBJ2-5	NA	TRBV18	CASSLGQKGYQETQYF	TGTGCCAGCTCCCTCGGACAGAAGGGGTACCAAGAGACCCAGTACTTC
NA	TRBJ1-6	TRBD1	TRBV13	CASSLAPGTGNFVNSPLHF	TGTGCCAGCAGCTTAGCCCCCGGGACAGGGAATTTTGTGAATTCACCCCTCCACTTT
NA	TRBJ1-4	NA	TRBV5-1	CASSLSSRAREKLFF	TGCGCCAGCAGCTTGTCGTCCAGGGCAAGGGAAAAACTGTTTTTT
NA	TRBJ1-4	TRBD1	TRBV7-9	CASSLGQGNEKLFF	TGTGCCAGCAGCCTGGGACAGGGAAATGAAAAACTGTTTTTT
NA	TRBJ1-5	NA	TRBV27	CASSLSGLDRTNQPQHF	TGTGCCAGCAGTTTATCCGGACTGGATAGGACCAATCAGCCCCAGCATTTT
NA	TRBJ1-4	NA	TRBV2	CASSEEAGPGLPACF	TGTGCCAGCAGTGAAGAGGCCGGCCCCGGGTTACCTGCGTGTTTT
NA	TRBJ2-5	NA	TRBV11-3	CASSFKHGETQYF	TGTGCCAGCAGCTTTAAACACGGGGAGACCCAGTACTTC
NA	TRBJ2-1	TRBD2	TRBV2	CASRVTGTSGYNEQFF	TGTGCCAGCAGAGTAACCGGGACTAGCGGATACAATGAGCAGTTCTTC
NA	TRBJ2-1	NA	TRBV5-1	CASSLAQRRYNEQFF	TGCGCCAGCAGCTTGGCGCAGCGGCGCTACAATGAGCAGTTCTTC
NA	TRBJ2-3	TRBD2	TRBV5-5	CASSDLWGAGVADTQYF	TGTGCCAGCAGCGACCTTTGGGGAGCGGGAGTGGCAGATACGCAGTATTTT
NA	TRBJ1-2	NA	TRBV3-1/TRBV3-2	CASSQDSDFHYGYTF	TGTGCCAGCAGCCAAGATAGTGACTTTCACTATGGCTACACCTTC
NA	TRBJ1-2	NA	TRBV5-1	CASSSSGWDYGYTF	TGCGCCAGCAGCTCCTCCGGGTGGGACTATGGCTACACCTTC